The clone carrying this T cell receptor (beta chain) occurred many times. What it binds is unknown. This entry comes from a study of T cells in Graves' hyperthyroidism and ophthalmopathy. Study-wide background: Peripheral blood was secured at the point of initial diagnosis, before any treatment.

The junction had 10 bases not matched to a gene; V was cut back by 7 bases and J by 3 bases. Germline V gene data show CDR1 as MNHNS and CDR2 as SASEGT. The CDR3 sequence is 16 residues long. Study-wide points: Among thyroid clonotypes expanded above 0.001, most also appeared in blood. Ophthalmopathy got predicted by the model a median around six months before its onset.

Regions amplified from RNA transcripts were the TCR beta CDR3 regions. First-round RT-PCR targeting the TCR CDR3 was performed with the HTBI primer set. TCRdb passed the multiplex PCR reads through MiXCR, listing each CDR3 protein once. The sample records roughly 580,000 distinct CDR3 sequences, 11% to 15% being singletons. Sequencing used blood. The source is a woman aged 25 to 39 with Graves' hyperthyroidism that later progressed to Graves' ophthalmopathy. The chain couples TRBV6-1 to TRBJ2-2; 8 nucleotides match TRBD2. Here the CDR3 DNA reads TGTGCCAGCAAGAAGACTCGGGAGGGGGACACCGGGGAGCTGTTTTTT. Protein sequence: CASKKTREGDTGELFF.